The 27 T cell receptor beta chains given below trace back to one sample, sequenced in a study of neurological immune-mediated disorders (dated by TCRdb to the late 2010s). Library preparation was by 5' RACE. Instrument used: Illumina HiSeq 2500. Through fastp at Q25 and MiXCR, TCRdb rebuilt clones from the public reads, retaining in-frame beta chains. Each CDR3 protein appears once, grouped with its most common genes and DNA. The sample table holds around 26,000 distinct CDR3 sequences, of which approximately 6.6% were seen once. Roughly 9% of the sample lies in the top ten. What was sequenced was PBMCs. Receptors originate from a woman in her forties or fifties in good health.

This clonotype was detected many times. This chain links TRBV7-2 with TRBJ1-4; D ambiguous. The CDR3 sequence is 14 residues long. Germline V lookup: CDR1 SGHTA, CDR2 FQGNSA. V shed 3 bases and J shed 5 bases, with 10 bases lying between them. CDR3 DNA: TGTGCCAGCAGCTTGAGGTCGCCAAATGAAAAACTGTTTTTT. Translating gives CASSLRSPNEKLFF.

Ten or more counts support this clonotype. The chain employs TRBV3-1 and TRBJ2-1, with TRBD1 as a possible D gene (5 bases). The CDR3 contains 16 residues. Looked up from germline, CDR1 is LGHDT and CDR2 is YNNKEL (reference sequence). Between the trimmed V and J ends, which lost 0 bases and 1 base, there was a span of 10 bases. CDR3 nucleotide sequence: TGTGCCAGCAGCCAAGAAGCAGGGTTTTCCTACAATGAGCAGTTCTTC. Protein product: CASSQEAGFSYNEQFF.

There are many counts of this clonotype. The chain recombines TRBV18 with TRBJ1-5; no reliable D call. In germline, CDR1 is KGHSH, CDR2 LQKENI. The CDR3 totals 13 residues. V lost 5 bases and J 3 bases, leaving 8 bases between the germline ends. For the CDR3, the DNA is TGTGCCAGCTCAGAGGTGCTCAATCAGCCCCAGCATTTT. Translated, it gives CASSEVLNQPQHF.

This clonotype was counted ten times or more. The genes are TRBV20-1 and TRBJ2-1, with 9 positions matching TRBD2. Losses at the gene ends were 5 bases for V and 7 bases for J; bases not matched to a gene: 12. The CDR3 extends over 15 amino acids. Looked up from germline, CDR1 is DFQATT and CDR2 is SNEGSKA (reference sequence). The CDR3 loop reads CSALGSGRSLNEQFF. The CDR3 DNA sequence: TGCAGTGCTCTGGGTAGCGGGAGAAGCTTGAATGAGCAGTTCTTC.

The table lists this clonotype with many counts. This rearrangement joins TRBV20-1 to TRBJ1-2; a possible D gene is TRBD1 (5 bases). The CDR3 has 13 amino acids. Germline V lookup: CDR1 DFQATT, CDR2 SNEGSKA (reference sequence). Trimming removed 4 bases from V and 0 bases from J, with 9 bases in between. For the CDR3, the DNA is TGCAGTGCTACCAGGGAGACTAACTATGGCTACACCTTC. Residues: CSATRETNYGYTF.

This clonotype appeared many times. V gene TRBV7-3 combines with J gene TRBJ2-2, with 8 bases aligning to TRBD2. Germline CDR1 SGHTA, CDR2 FQGTGA. V shed 2 bases, J shed 5 bases, and the junction held 10 bases outside the gene matches. The CDR3 length is 17 residues. CDR3 residues: CASSLVPAGVGTGELFF. As DNA, the CDR3 is TGTGCCAGCAGCTTAGTCCCAGCGGGGGTTGGGACCGGGGAGCTGTTTTTT.

This clonotype appeared many times. V gene TRBV3-1 combines with J gene TRBJ2-3, with TRBD2 matching 12 bases. Germline CDR1 and CDR2: LGHDT and YNNKEL (reference sequence). This CDR3 is built from 16 residues. Trimming at V came to 1 base and at J to 7 bases, leaving 6 bases not matched to a gene. In DNA form, the CDR3 reads TGTGCCAGCAGCCAAGGCTCTAGCGGGAGGGGATATACGCAGTATTTT. Translating gives CASSQGSSGRGYTQYF.

This clonotype has a count of ten or more. The chain recombines TRBV3-1 with TRBJ1-1; TRBD1 might be the D (5 bases). Germline V CDR1 and CDR2: LGHDT, YNNKEL (reference sequence). The CDR3 is 15 residues long. V gave up 1 base and J gave up 3 bases, with 12 bases separating them. CDR3 bases: TGTGCCAGCAGCCAAGGTTCAGGGTCCGACACTGAAGCTTTCTTT. This codes for CASSQGSGSDTEAFF.

This clonotype was found many times. This chain links TRBV12-3 or TRBV12-4 with TRBJ2-7; D is uncertain. V lost 4 bases to trimming and J lost 2 bases, with 12 bases between them. The CDR3 contains 14 residues. This CDR3 reads CASSSPGVPYEQYF. DNA for the CDR3: TGTGCCAGCAGTTCGCCGGGTGTGCCCTACGAGCAGTACTTC.

At least ten counts were recorded for this clonotype. The chain carries TRBV20-1 and TRBJ1-3, with 7 positions matching TRBD1. Germline V gene lookup returns CDR1 DFQATT and CDR2 SNEGSKA (reference sequence). There are 15 residues in the CDR3. The ends lost 0 bases at V and 7 bases at J; junction bases unmatched: 9. CDR3 DNA sequence: TGCAGTGCTAGAGATCGGGCGACAGGGCCTAACACCATATATTTT. Translation: CSARDRATGPNTIYF.

This clonotype appeared many times. The J gene is TRBJ2-5, the V gene TRBV20-1; TRBD2 matches at 10 bases. CDR1 DFQATT and CDR2 SNEGSKA come from the germline V gene (reference sequence). With 1 base clipped from V and 4 bases from J, the junction kept 12 bases outside the gene matches. The CDR3 sequence is 17 residues long. The CDR3 is CSARGASGRVGAETQYF. As DNA, the CDR3 is TGCAGTGCTAGAGGAGCTAGCGGGAGAGTTGGGGCAGAGACCCAGTACTTC.

In this sample, this clonotype is medium-sized. The chain couples TRBV20-1 to TRBJ1-5; D is ambiguous. Trimming removed 0 bases at V and 0 bases at J, with 9 bases between. CDR1 and CDR2 from the germline V gene are DFQATT and SNEGSKA (reference sequence). The CDR3 has 15 amino acids. For the CDR3, the DNA is TGCAGTGCTAGAGATTATACAGATAGCAATCAGCCCCAGCATTTT. Protein sequence: CSARDYTDSNQPQHF.

Many counts were recorded for this clonotype. The V gene is TRBV4-1, the J gene TRBJ2-1; 8 bases map to TRBD2. J lost 0 bases, V lost 0 bases, and 7 bases had no gene match. The CDR3 sequence is 18 residues long. Germline CDR1 is MGHRA and CDR2 is YSYEKL. This chain's CDR3 is CASSQDRRLASSYNEQFF. The CDR3, as DNA: TGCGCCAGCAGCCAAGATCGGCGACTAGCGAGCTCCTACAATGAGCAGTTCTTC.

Many counts were recorded for this clonotype. This chain links TRBV7-2 with TRBJ1-3; D not resolved. The CDR3 runs 14 residues. V was pared by 3 bases and J by 2 bases, with 8 bases between. Germline V gives CDR1 SGHTA, CDR2 FQGNSA. DNA for the CDR3: TGTGCCAGCAGCTTCGGTGGCCCTGGAAACACCATATATTTT. As protein: CASSFGGPGNTIYF.

This clonotype was picked up many times. The chain combines TRBV6-5 with TRBJ2-2, with D maybe TRBD2 (5 bases). The V gene's germline CDR1 is MNHEY and CDR2 SVGAGI. CDR3 length equals 14 residues. V lost 10 bases and J 1 base, leaving 13 bases between the germline ends. The CDR3 DNA is TGTGCCACGAGGCCCACTAGGAACACCGGGGAGCTGTTTTTT. This encodes CATRPTRNTGELFF.

This clonotype was picked up many times. The chain recombines TRBV10-3 with TRBJ2-6; TRBD1 might be the D (6 bases). Trimming shortened V by 9 bases and J by 3 bases, and 9 bases separated the two germline ends. In germline, CDR1 is ENHRY, CDR2 SYGVKD. The CDR3 runs to 13 residues. DNA of the CDR3: TGTGCCATACAGGGAGATGGGGCCAACGTCCTGACTTTC. Amino acids: CAIQGDGANVLTF.

This clonotype was recorded at least ten times. The rearrangement uses TRBV18 and TRBJ2-5; TRBD1 is a possible D gene (6 bases). Germline V lookup: CDR1 KGHSH, CDR2 LQKENI. This CDR3 contains 14 residues. Trimming left V 3 bases short and J 2 bases short, with 10 bases between. The DNA for the CDR3 is TGTGCCAGCTCACCCAGGGGACGTCAAGAGACCCAGTACTTC. Amino acid sequence: CASSPRGRQETQYF.

This clonotype was detected many times. The chain has TRBV7-2 and TRBJ2-7; the D call may be TRBD1 or TRBD2 (5 bases each). V lost 0 bases to trimming and J lost 3 bases, with 15 bases between them. This CDR3 is 16 amino acids long. CDR1 is SGHTA, CDR2 FQGNSA, per germline. The CDR3 DNA is TGTGCCAGCAGCTTAGCGGGAGTAGCTGGGGGCTACGAGCAGTACTTC. It encodes CASSLAGVAGGYEQYF.

This clonotype was observed at least ten times. The chain uses TRBV20-1 and TRBJ2-7, with 7 nucleotides matching TRBD2. Looked up from germline, CDR1 is DFQATT and CDR2 is SNEGSKA (reference sequence). V lost 3 bases and J lost 6; bases outside the gene matches: 11. CDR3 length: 14 amino acids. The CDR3 nucleotides read TGCAGTGCTAGGGAGCGGGAAGTTTTTCCCGAGCAGTACTTC. It is translated as CSAREREVFPEQYF.

Ten or more counts support this clonotype. The chain employs TRBV7-2 and TRBJ2-6; D is undetermined. V shed 6 bases and J shed 2 bases, with 11 bases lying between them. Per germline, CDR1 SGHTA and CDR2 FQGNSA. CDR3 size: 15 residues. The CDR3 sequence is CASRHTITGANVLTF. CDR3 DNA sequence: TGTGCCAGCAGACATACAATTACTGGGGCCAACGTCCTGACTTTC.

At least ten counts were recorded for this clonotype. The rearrangement uses TRBV10-2 and TRBJ1-6; 8 nucleotides agree with TRBD1. The CDR3 covers 17 residues. Trimming at V came to 0 bases and at J to 6 bases, leaving 7 bases not matched to a gene. The V gene's germline CDR1 is WSHSY and CDR2 SAAADI. This CDR3 is CASSESPQGAGNSPLHF. CDR3 in DNA: TGCGCCAGCAGTGAGTCTCCTCAGGGGGCAGGTAATTCACCCCTCCACTTT.

The table lists this clonotype with many counts. The rearrangement uses TRBV6-5 and TRBJ2-7; 8 bases fit TRBD1. Germline CDR1 MNHEY, CDR2 SVGAGI. This CDR3 is 13 amino acids long. The junction had 2 bases not matched to a gene; V was cut back by 5 bases and J by 2 bases. The CDR3 DNA reads as TGTGCCAGCAGTCGGGACAGGACCTACGAGCAGTACTTC. This codes for CASSRDRTYEQYF.

The sample holds many counts of this clonotype. CDR3 residues: CASSLIGTSGYNEQFF. The CDR3 DNA follows: TGTGCCAGCAGCTTAATCGGGACTAGCGGATACAATGAGCAGTTCTTC. The chain joins TRBV7-2 to TRBJ2-1; 11 nucleotides agree with TRBD2. This CDR3 has 16 residues. The V and J ends lost 2 bases and 4 bases, in that order; junction bases with no gene match: 4. Looked up from germline, CDR1 is SGHTA and CDR2 is FQGNSA.

This clonotype was detected ten times or more. V is TRBV7-9 and J is TRBJ1-4, with a possible D match to TRBD1 (6 bases). Germline CDR1 reads SEHNR; CDR2 reads FQNEAQ (reference sequence). The CDR3 spans 18 residues. V lost 1 base and J 4 bases, leaving 19 bases between the germline ends. CDR3 DNA: TGTGCCAGCAGCTTAGGAACAACAGGGAATCCCAGTAATGAAAAACTGTTTTTT. This sequence encodes CASSLGTTGNPSNEKLFF.

This clonotype occurred many times. For the CDR3, the DNA is TGCGCCAGCAGCCCCCCCGGCAGGGCGGACACTGAAGCTTTCTTT. It is translated as CASSPPGRADTEAFF. V gene TRBV5-1 combines with J gene TRBJ1-1, with D perhaps TRBD1 (5 bases). The CDR3 totals 15 residues. Germline V gene lookup returns CDR1 SGHRS and CDR2 YFSETQ. V lost 4 bases and J 3 bases, leaving 16 bases between the germline ends. Drawing the rest from reference TRBV5-1 and TRBJ1-1, the complete variable domain is KAGVTQTPRYLIKTRGQQVTLSCSPISGHRSVSWYQQTPGQGLQFLFEYFSETQRNKGNFPGRFSGRQFSNSRSEMNVSTLELGDSALYLCASSPPGRADTEAFFGQGTRLTVV.

This clonotype showed up just a few times. The rearrangement links TRBV20-1 to TRBJ2-3, with TRBD2 matching 9 bases. In germline, CDR1 is DFQATT, CDR2 SNEGSKA (reference sequence). The CDR3 runs to 17 residues. Losses at the gene ends were 3 bases for V and 6 bases for J; bases not matched to a gene: 16. CDR3 bases: TGCAGTGCTAGTGGGGGATTAGCGGGAGTTCTTCTCGATACGCAGTATTTT. Translation: CSASGGLAGVLLDTQYF.

This clonotype was detected many times. CDR3 DNA sequence: TGTGCCAGCAGCCAAGTTGGGATAACGAACACCGGGGAGCTGTTTTTT. It yields the protein CASSQVGITNTGELFF. This chain connects TRBV3-1 to TRBJ2-2; D remains ambiguous. Germline V lookup: CDR1 LGHDT, CDR2 YNNKEL (reference sequence). V lost 1 base, J lost 0 bases, and 9 bases lay in between. The CDR3 has 16 amino acids. The full variable domain, with the rest looked up from reference TRBV3-1 and TRBJ2-2, is DTAVSQTPKYLVTQMGNDKSIKCEQNLGHDTMYWYKQDSKKFLKIMFSYNNKELIINETVPNRFSPKSPDKAHLNLHINSLELGDSAVYFCASSQVGITNTGELFFGEGSRLTVL.